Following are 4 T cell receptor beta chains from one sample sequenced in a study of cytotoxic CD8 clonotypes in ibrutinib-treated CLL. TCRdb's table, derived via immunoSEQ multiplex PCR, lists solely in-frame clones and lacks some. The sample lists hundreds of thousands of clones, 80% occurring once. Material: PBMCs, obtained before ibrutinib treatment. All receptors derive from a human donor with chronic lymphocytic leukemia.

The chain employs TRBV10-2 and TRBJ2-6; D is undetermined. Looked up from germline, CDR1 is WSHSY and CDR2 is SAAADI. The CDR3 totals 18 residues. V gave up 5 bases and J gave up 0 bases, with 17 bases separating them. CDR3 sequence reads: CASSSLPPVRSGANVLTF. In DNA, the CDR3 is TGCGCCAGCAGTTCCCTCCCCCCGGTTCGCTCTGGGGCCAACGTCCTGACTTTC.

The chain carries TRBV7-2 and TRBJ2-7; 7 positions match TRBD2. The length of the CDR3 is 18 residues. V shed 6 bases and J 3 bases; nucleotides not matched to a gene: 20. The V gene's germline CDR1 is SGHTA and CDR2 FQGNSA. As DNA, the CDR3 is TGTGCCAGCAGTCCATATGGGAGGCCCGGCGGGAGTAACTACGAGCAGTACTTC. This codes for CASSPYGRPGGSNYEQYF.

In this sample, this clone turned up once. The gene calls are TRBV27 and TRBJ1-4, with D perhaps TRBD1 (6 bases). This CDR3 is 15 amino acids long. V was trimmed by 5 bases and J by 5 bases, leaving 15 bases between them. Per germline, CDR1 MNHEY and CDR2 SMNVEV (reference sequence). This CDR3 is CASSETGLMNEKLFF. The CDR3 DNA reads TGTGCCAGCAGTGAAACAGGGCTTATGAATGAAAAACTGTTTTTT.

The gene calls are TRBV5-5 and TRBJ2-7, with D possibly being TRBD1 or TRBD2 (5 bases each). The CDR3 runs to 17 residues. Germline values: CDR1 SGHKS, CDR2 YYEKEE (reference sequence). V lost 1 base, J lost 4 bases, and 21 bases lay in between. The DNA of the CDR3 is TGTGCCAGCAGCTTGATCTTAGGCGTCTCAGGGAGATACGAGCAGTACTTC. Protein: CASSLILGVSGRYEQYF.